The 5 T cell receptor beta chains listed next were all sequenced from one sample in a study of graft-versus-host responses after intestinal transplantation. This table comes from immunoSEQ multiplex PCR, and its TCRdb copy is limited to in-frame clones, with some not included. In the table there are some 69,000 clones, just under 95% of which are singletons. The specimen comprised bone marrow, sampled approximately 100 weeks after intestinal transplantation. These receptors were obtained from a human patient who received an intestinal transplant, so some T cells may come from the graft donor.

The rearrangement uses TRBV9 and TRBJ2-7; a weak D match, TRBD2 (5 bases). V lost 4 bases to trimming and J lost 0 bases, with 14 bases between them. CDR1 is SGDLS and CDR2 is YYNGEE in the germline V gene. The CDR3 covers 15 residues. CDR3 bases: TGTGCCAGCAGCCCATACTCCGGGGTCTCCTACGAGCAGTACTTC. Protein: CASSPYSGVSYEQYF.

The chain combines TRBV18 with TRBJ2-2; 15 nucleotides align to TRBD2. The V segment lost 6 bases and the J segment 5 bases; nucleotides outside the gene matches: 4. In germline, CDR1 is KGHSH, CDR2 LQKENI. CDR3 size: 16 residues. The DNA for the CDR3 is TGTGCCAGCTCGCGGACTAGCGGGAGGGGAACCGGGGAGCTGTTTTTT. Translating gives CASSRTSGRGTGELFF.

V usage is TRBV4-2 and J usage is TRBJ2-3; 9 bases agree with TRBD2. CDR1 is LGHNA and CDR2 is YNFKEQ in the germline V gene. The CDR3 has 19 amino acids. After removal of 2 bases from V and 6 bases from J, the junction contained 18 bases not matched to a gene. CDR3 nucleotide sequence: TGTGCCAGCAGCCAATACGTTACGCGGCTAGCGGGAATATGGGATACGCAGTATTTT. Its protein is CASSQYVTRLAGIWDTQYF.

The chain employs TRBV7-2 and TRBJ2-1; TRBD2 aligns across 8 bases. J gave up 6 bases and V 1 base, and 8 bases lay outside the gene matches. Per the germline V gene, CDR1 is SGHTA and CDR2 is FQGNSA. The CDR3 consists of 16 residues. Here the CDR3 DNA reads TGTGCCAGCAGCTTAGTTTCCAGCGGGAGAAGCAATGAGCAGTTCTTC. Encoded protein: CASSLVSSGRSNEQFF.

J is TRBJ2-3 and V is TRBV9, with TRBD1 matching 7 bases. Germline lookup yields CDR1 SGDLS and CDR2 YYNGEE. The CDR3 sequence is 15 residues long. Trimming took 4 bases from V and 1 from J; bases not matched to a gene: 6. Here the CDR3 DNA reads TGTGCCAGCAGCCCGAGGACAGGACGCACAGATACGCAGTATTTT. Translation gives CASSPRTGRTDTQYF. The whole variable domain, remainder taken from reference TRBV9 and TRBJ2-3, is DSGVTQTPKHLITATGQRVTLRCSPRSGDLSVYWYQQSLDQGLQFLIQYYNGEERAKGNILERFSAQQFPDLHSELNLSSLELGDSALYFCASSPRTGRTDTQYFGPGTRLTVL.